A single sample gave rise to the 22 T cell receptor beta chains below, sequenced in a study of shared clonotypes between healthy human individuals. The assay was immunoSEQ multiplex PCR, and TCRdb's table has in-frame clones only and misses some. The sample has approximately 590,000 clones, less than 97% seen once. Cells designated naive CD8 were CD45RO-negative and were positively selected for CCR7, with terminally differentiated effector memory CD45RA+ cells excluded. The sequencing input was naive CD8+ T cells sorted from blood. These receptors were taken from a woman aged 25 to 39 in good health.

The chain has TRBV7-2 and TRBJ1-5, with D hard to call. This CDR3 comprises 16 residues. CDR1 and CDR2 from the germline V gene are SGHTA and FQGNSA. Trimming removed 3 bases from V and 0 bases from J, with 12 bases in between. This CDR3 reads CASSFYSPYSNQPQHF. Written as DNA, the CDR3 is TGTGCCAGCAGCTTCTACAGTCCGTATAGCAATCAGCCCCAGCATTTT. Filled out from reference TRBV7-2 and TRBJ1-5, the complete variable domain reads GAGVSQSPSNKVTEKGKDVELRCDPISGHTALYWYRQSLGQGLEFLIYFQGNSAPDKSGLPSDRFSAERTGGSVSTLTIQRTQQEDSAVYLCASSFYSPYSNQPQHFGDGTRLSIL.

V is TRBV2 and J is TRBJ2-1; a possible D gene is TRBD2 (5 bases). Germline values: CDR1 SNHLY, CDR2 FYNNEI. The CDR3 consists of 12 residues. Deletions cut 5 bases from V and 7 bases from J, with 9 bases between. The CDR3 sequence is CASSIGGNEQFF. The CDR3 nucleotides are TGTGCCAGCAGTATCGGAGGTAATGAGCAGTTCTTC.

V usage is TRBV2 and J usage is TRBJ1-1; D unresolved. The germline gives CDR1 SNHLY, CDR2 FYNNEI. V was shortened by 7 bases and J by 1 base, with 7 bases between the two germline ends. The CDR3 is 12 residues long. CDR3 amino acids: CASIAANTEAFF. CDR3 nucleotides: TGTGCCAGCATAGCAGCGAACACTGAAGCTTTCTTT.

This sequence joins TRBV5-6 and TRBJ2-1; 9 bases are a match to TRBD1. This CDR3 has 15 amino acids. V lost 4 bases to trimming and J lost 5 bases; unmatched junction nucleotides: 7. The germline V gene has CDR1 SGHDT and CDR2 YYEEEE. In DNA form, the CDR3 reads TGTGCCAGCAGCGGACCGGGACAGGGAAACAATGAGCAGTTCTTC. Protein: CASSGPGQGNNEQFF.

This chain uses TRBV14 with TRBJ2-1, with D hard to call. This CDR3 region has 13 residues. The V and J ends lost 4 bases and 8 bases respectively, with 12 bases between them. Germline values: CDR1 SGHDN, CDR2 FVKESK. CDR3 in DNA: TGTGCCAGCAGCCGGGTAGGGCCCTATGAGCAGTTCTTC. It yields the protein CASSRVGPYEQFF.

The chain joins TRBV7-9 to TRBJ1-4; TRBD1 matches 10 bases. The V gene end was trimmed by 2 bases and the J gene end by 5 bases; junction bases not matched to a gene: 5. CDR1 SEHNR and CDR2 FQNEAQ come from the germline V gene (reference sequence). The CDR3 spans 16 residues. The CDR3 region has the DNA TGTGCCAGCAGCTTACCTCCGGGACAGGGGAATGAAAAACTGTTTTTT. This translates into CASSLPPGQGNEKLFF. Together with reference TRBV7-9 and TRBJ1-4, the CDR3 gives the full variable domain: DTGVSQNPRHKITKRGQNVTFRCDPISEHNRLYWYRQTLGQGPEFLTYFQNEAQLEKSRLLSDRFSAERPKGSFSTLEIQRTEQGDSAMYLCASSLPPGQGNEKLFFGSGTQLSVL.

This chain joins TRBV13 and TRBJ2-5; 7 bases fit TRBD1. The closer fit of TRBJ2-7 to the DNA end suggests the J call may be wrong. There are 15 residues in the CDR3. Germline values: CDR1 PRHDT, CDR2 FYEKMQ (reference sequence). The DNA for the CDR3 is TGTGCCAGCAGCATCCGGGACAGAGAGTATGACGAGCAGTACTTC. Its protein is CASSIRDREYDEQYF.

V gene TRBV5-6 combines with J gene TRBJ2-5; a weak D match, TRBD1 (6 bases). The last part of the DNA fits TRBJ2-7 better; the J call may be wrong. Germline lookup yields CDR1 SGHDT and CDR2 YYEEEE. The CDR3 totals 14 residues. The CDR3 loop is CASSHTGTLYEQYF. The CDR3, as DNA: TGTGCCAGCAGCCATACAGGGACCCTCTACGAGCAGTACTTC.

V gene TRBV5-1 combines with J gene TRBJ1-1; 8 bases agree with TRBD1. Germline V gene lookup returns CDR1 SGHRS and CDR2 YFSETQ. This CDR3 has 17 amino acids. With 0 bases clipped from V and 1 base from J, the junction kept 8 bases outside the gene matches. CDR3 coding DNA: TGCGCCAGCAGCTTGGCCGAGGACAGGGAGCCGAACACTGAAGCTTTCTTT. It translates to CASSLAEDREPNTEAFF.

The count of this clone is one. V gene TRBV27 combines with J gene TRBJ2-1, with 11 bases aligning to TRBD2. Germline trimming cut 6 bases from V and 5 bases from J; bases unmatched to any gene: 9. Germline CDR1 reads MNHEY; CDR2 reads SMNVEV (reference sequence). The CDR3 runs to 16 residues. CDR3 nucleotide sequence: TGTGCCAGCAGCCAGAAGACTAGCGGGATTAACAATGAGCAGTTCTTC. Translating gives CASSQKTSGINNEQFF.

The chain uses TRBV29-1 and TRBJ2-7; 8 bases fit TRBD2. The V and J ends lost 3 bases and 2 bases, in that order; junction bases with no gene match: 12. From germline, CDR1 is SQVTM and CDR2 ANQGSEA. The CDR3 loop spans 16 amino acids. The CDR3 region is CSVEDDPPGGTYEQYF. DNA of the CDR3: TGCAGCGTTGAGGATGATCCGCCGGGGGGGACCTACGAGCAGTACTTC.

Note on this clone: This specimen includes other DNA sequences encoding the same CDR3. DNA for the CDR3: TGTGCCAGCAGTTATAGAGACTCCTACGAGCAGTACTTC. It codes for CASSYRDSYEQYF. This chain connects TRBV6-5 to TRBJ2-7; no firm D call. The germline gives CDR1 MNHEY, CDR2 SVGAGI. This CDR3 has 13 residues. Trimming cost V 3 bases and J 0 bases, with 6 bases left between them.

The rearrangement links TRBV11-2 to TRBJ2-3; TRBD2 aligns across 12 bases. The CDR3 runs to 19 residues. V shed 2 bases and J 2 bases; nucleotides not matched to a gene: 11. The germline gives CDR1 SGHAT, CDR2 FQNNGV. The CDR3 DNA reads as TGTGCCAGCAGCTTACCACTAGCGGGAGGCCCCACCACCACAGATACGCAGTATTTT. Translated: CASSLPLAGGPTTTDTQYF. The full variable domain, with the rest looked up from reference TRBV11-2 and TRBJ2-3, is EAGVAQSPRYKIIEKRQSVAFWCNPISGHATLYWYQQILGQGPKLLIQFQNNGVVDDSQLPKDRFSAERLKGVDSTLKIQPAKLEDSAVYLCASSLPLAGGPTTTDTQYFGPGTRLTVL.

The V gene is TRBV4-1, the J gene TRBJ1-1; the D gene is possibly TRBD1 (5 bases). V lost 2 bases, J lost 7 bases, and 14 bases lay in between. The CDR3 extends over 14 amino acids. The germline gives CDR1 MGHRA, CDR2 YSYEKL. The CDR3 spells CASSQLTQAGEAFF. CDR3 sequence (DNA): TGCGCCAGCAGCCAACTTACACAGGCTGGTGAAGCTTTCTTT.

This rearrangement joins TRBV4-1 to TRBJ2-7; a weak D match, TRBD1 (5 bases). CDR1 and CDR2 (germline): MGHRA, YSYEKL. V was pared by 0 bases and J by 6 bases, with 12 bases between. The CDR3 spans 14 residues. The CDR3 region has the DNA TGCGCCAGCAGCCAAGAATGGGCGACAGCCGAGCAGTACTTC. As protein: CASSQEWATAEQYF.

The chain links TRBV11-3 to TRBJ2-1, with TRBD2 matching over 12 bases. From germline, CDR1 is SGHNT and CDR2 YENEEA. The V and J ends lost 4 bases and 6 bases, in that order; junction bases with no gene match: 4. CDR3 size: 15 residues. In DNA, the CDR3 is TGTGCCAGCAGCTCTCTAGCGGGAGGGCCCAATGAGCAGTTCTTC. It translates to CASSSLAGGPNEQFF.

The V call is TRBV15, the J call TRBJ1-2; 7 nucleotides agree with TRBD1. This CDR3 is 17 amino acids long. The trim removed 2 bases at V and 1 base at J, leaving 10 bases unmatched. CDR1 LNHNV and CDR2 YYDKDF come from the germline V gene (reference sequence). This CDR3 reads CATSRTTGMTVNYGYTF. In DNA, the CDR3 is TGTGCCACCAGCAGAACGACAGGGATGACGGTTAACTATGGCTACACCTTC.

This chain joins TRBV5-1 and TRBJ2-7, with 11 bases lining up with TRBD2. Germline-derived CDR1 and CDR2 are SGHRS and YFSETQ. CDR3 size: 16 residues. Germline trimming cut 1 base from V and 2 bases from J; bases unmatched to any gene: 5. As DNA, the CDR3 is TGCGCCAGCAGCTTGTGGACTAGCGGGTCTACCTACGAGCAGTACTTC. Translating it yields CASSLWTSGSTYEQYF. Looking up the rest from reference TRBV5-1 and TRBJ2-7 gives the full variable domain: KAGVTQTPRYLIKTRGQQVTLSCSPISGHRSVSWYQQTPGQGLQFLFEYFSETQRNKGNFPGRFSGRQFSNSRSEMNVSTLELGDSALYLCASSLWTSGSTYEQYFGPGTRLTVT.

The rearrangement uses TRBV7-9 and TRBJ2-7; 7 positions match TRBD2. The germline V gene encodes CDR1 SEHNR and CDR2 FQNEAQ (reference sequence). The CDR3 is 13 residues long. V shed 5 bases and J 7 bases; nucleotides not matched to a gene: 8. The CDR3: CASSPGLVNEQYF. In nucleotides, the CDR3 is TGTGCCAGCAGCCCCGGACTAGTGAATGAGCAGTACTTC.

This chain joins TRBV7-8 and TRBJ1-1; 7 positions match TRBD1. Germline CDR1 and CDR2: SGHVS and FQNEAQ. J gave up 1 base and V 5 bases, and 10 bases lay outside the gene matches. The CDR3 consists of 16 residues. This chain's CDR3 is CASSPMTGKRNTEAFF. The CDR3 coding sequence is TGTGCCAGCAGCCCGATGACAGGGAAGAGGAACACTGAAGCTTTCTTT.

The J gene is TRBJ2-4, the V gene TRBV9; 9 bases are shared with TRBD1. V trimming: 4 bases; J trimming: 2 bases; junction bases outside the gene matches: 4. Per germline, CDR1 SGDLS and CDR2 YYNGEE. There are 15 residues in the CDR3. CDR3 amino acids: CASSTDRGSKNIQYF. The CDR3 DNA follows: TGTGCCAGCAGCACGGACAGGGGATCCAAAAACATTCAGTACTTC.

The CDR3: CASSLSGGRLETQYF. Here the CDR3 DNA reads TGTGCCAGCAGTTTATCCGGGGGGCGTCTAGAGACCCAGTACTTC. The rearrangement joins TRBV27 to TRBJ2-5; a weak D match, TRBD2 (7 bases). V was trimmed by 0 bases and J by 4 bases, leaving 12 bases between them. The CDR3 is 15 amino acids. The germline V gene has CDR1 MNHEY and CDR2 SMNVEV (reference sequence).